This T cell receptor (beta chain) is from a study of cytomegalovirus exposure and HLA in healthy donors. Both 60 Vbeta primers and 13 Jbeta primers went into the PCR. Assay: immunoSEQ multiplex PCR; the TCRdb copy retains only in-frame clones and omits some. The sample carries 100,000 to 150,000 clones, about 81% recorded once. The CDR3 runs to 12 residues. Germline CDR1 SNHLY, CDR2 FYNNEI. The ends were cut back, 1 base at V and 10 bases at J, with 8 bases in the middle. The rearrangement joins TRBV2 to TRBJ2-1; unclear D gene. Sequenced material: PBMCs. The TCR comes from a woman younger than 45 in good health and CMV-seronegative. The CDR3 loop reads CASSEVGTEQFF. CDR3 nucleotide sequence: TGTGCCAGCAGTGAAGTGGGCACCGAGCAGTTCTTC. The full variable domain, completed using reference TRBV2 and TRBJ2-1, is EPEVTQTPSHQVTQMGQEVILRCVPISNHLYFYWYRQILGQKVEFLVSFYNNEISEKSEIFDDQFSVERPDGSNFTLKIRSTKLEDSAMYFCASSEVGTEQFFGPGTRLTVL.